This passage covers 16 T cell receptor beta chains from one sample sequenced in a study of T cell responses to AZD1222 COVID-19 vaccine (dated by TCRdb to the early 2020s). The library was prepared using the immunoSEQ multiplex PCR assay. TCRdb stores this immuneACCESS table with in-frame sequences only. Part of the clones is absent; in the studies checked, under half of the shortfall reflects unresolved V genes, and no reason is known for the rest. The sample contains around 140,000 clones, 90% of them found a single time. Of the sample, about 1.5% is held by the ten largest clones. The time point label, as the study defines it: baseline before first vaccination. Here the sequenced sample was peripheral blood, taken on day 0 of AZD1222 vaccination. These receptors were collected from an adult in good health.

This sequence joins TRBV5-6 and TRBJ1-1, with D unclear. V was cut by 4 bases and J by 0 bases, with 10 bases left in between. The CDR3 has 14 amino acids. Germline lookup yields CDR1 SGHDT and CDR2 YYEEEE. The CDR3 region is CASSIGYMNTEAFF. The CDR3 DNA sequence: TGTGCCAGCAGCATAGGCTACATGAACACTGAAGCTTTCTTT.

CDR3 sequence: CASSRGAFLNEKLFF. In nucleotides, the CDR3 is TGCGCCAGCAGCCGTGGAGCCTTCTTGAACGAAAAACTGTTTTTT. This sequence joins TRBV4-3 and TRBJ1-4; D is undetermined. The germline V gene has CDR1 LGHNA and CDR2 YSLEER. CDR3 size: 15 residues. The V end lost 4 bases, the J end lost 8 bases, and 17 bases lay between the germline ends.

The V and J genes are TRBV19 and TRBJ1-1, with TRBD1 matching 7 bases. Germline V gives CDR1 LNHDA, CDR2 SQIVND (reference sequence). J was trimmed by 8 bases and V by 7 bases; bases with no gene match: 13. The CDR3 extends over 14 amino acids. CDR3 in amino acids: CASTPNRDSEEAFF. CDR3 coding DNA: TGTGCCAGTACCCCAAACCGGGACAGCGAGGAAGCTTTCTTT.

This chain joins TRBV20-1 and TRBJ1-6, with TRBD1 matching 10 bases. Germline CDR1 and CDR2: DFQATT and SNEGSKA (reference sequence). The CDR3 totals 15 residues. Trimming cost V 3 bases and J 7 bases; bases outside gene matches: 6. The CDR3 region has the DNA TGCAGTGCTAGTCGGGACAGGGGTCAAAATTCACCCCTCCACTTT. It translates to CSASRDRGQNSPLHF.

The rearrangement links TRBV6-5 to TRBJ1-2, with D unclear. This CDR3 is built from 15 residues. Germline V gene data show CDR1 as MNHEY and CDR2 as SVGAGI. Trimming removed 2 bases from V and 5 bases from J, with 15 bases in between. The CDR3 is CASSYSNRVGYGYTF. The CDR3 DNA is TGTGCCAGCAGTTACAGTAATAGGGTGGGGTATGGCTACACCTTC.

The genes are TRBV19 and TRBJ2-2; D call uncertain. CDR1 is LNHDA, CDR2 SQIVND, per germline (reference sequence). The V end was cut by 9 bases, the J end by 5 bases, with 16 bases between. The length of the CDR3 is 14 residues. Written as DNA, the CDR3 is TGTGCCAGCCGGAATAAAGGTGGGACCGGGGAGCTGTTTTTT. Protein sequence: CASRNKGGTGELFF. Together with reference TRBV19 and TRBJ2-2, the CDR3 gives the full variable domain: DGGITQSPKYLFRKEGQNVTLSCEQNLNHDAMYWYRQDPGQGLRLIYYSQIVNDFQKGDIAEGYSVSREKKESFPLTVTSAQKNPTAFYLCASRNKGGTGELFFGEGSRLTVL.

V gene TRBV28 combines with J gene TRBJ1-4; 9 nucleotides align to TRBD1. This CDR3 spans 14 amino acids. The germline gives CDR1 MDHEN, CDR2 SYDVKM. V trimming: 6 bases; J trimming: 7 bases; junction bases outside the gene matches: 6. The CDR3 bases are TGTGCCAGCAGGGTGGACAGGGGCGGTGAAAAACTGTTTTTT. It specifies CASRVDRGGEKLFF.

J is TRBJ1-1 and V is TRBV12-3 or TRBV12-4; the D is unclear. Trimming took 2 bases from V and 0 from J, leaving 1 base between them. The CDR3 length is 12 residues. In DNA form, the CDR3 reads TGTGCCAGCAGTTTATTGAACACTGAAGCTTTCTTT. Its protein is CASSLLNTEAFF.

This clone occurred once. The rearrangement uses TRBV11-2 and TRBJ2-7; 10 nucleotides line up with TRBD1. CDR1 SGHAT and CDR2 FQNNGV come from the germline V gene. CDR3 length: 15 residues. The trim removed 7 bases at V and 6 bases at J, leaving 12 bases unmatched. The CDR3 spells CASTPNPGQGLEQYF. The CDR3, as DNA: TGTGCCAGCACTCCTAACCCGGGACAGGGGCTCGAGCAGTACTTC. The variable domain in full, with the rest retrieved from reference TRBV11-2 and TRBJ2-7, is EAGVAQSPRYKIIEKRQSVAFWCNPISGHATLYWYQQILGQGPKLLIQFQNNGVVDDSQLPKDRFSAERLKGVDSTLKIQPAKLEDSAVYLCASTPNPGQGLEQYFGPGTRLTVT.

The chain is built from TRBV25-1 and TRBJ2-1; D is perhaps TRBD1 (7 bases). The CDR3 length is 14 residues. With 1 base removed from V and 13 bases from J, the gap between germline ends came to 17 bases. Per the germline V gene, CDR1 is MGHDK and CDR2 is SYGVNS. The CDR3 bases are TGTGCCAGCAGTGAATTTGGGAGGACAGGTCTTCAGTTCTTC. Encoded protein: CASSEFGRTGLQFF.

The rearrangement links TRBV3-1 (or the pseudogene TRBV3-2) to TRBJ2-1, with D tentatively TRBD2 (5 bases). The germline gives CDR1 LGHDT, CDR2 YNNKEL (reference sequence). V lost 1 base and J 0 bases, leaving 13 bases between the germline ends. The CDR3 is 17 amino acids. CDR3 DNA sequence: TGTGCCAGCAGCCAAGGGGAGAGGCCCCTCTCCTACAATGAGCAGTTCTTC. Protein: CASSQGERPLSYNEQFF.

The V call is TRBV20-1, the J call TRBJ1-3; TRBD1 is a possible D gene (6 bases). CDR1 DFQATT and CDR2 SNEGSKA come from the germline V gene (reference sequence). Trimming pared 3 bases from V and 3 bases from J, leaving 12 bases between. This CDR3 comprises 14 residues. As DNA, the CDR3 is TGCAGTGCTAGTACGGGGGGCAGTGGAAACACCATATATTTT. This gives the protein CSASTGGSGNTIYF.

The chain recombines TRBV4-1 with TRBJ1-2; TRBD1 aligns across 8 bases. From germline, CDR1 is MGHRA and CDR2 YSYEKL. The CDR3 has 16 amino acids. J was trimmed by 6 bases and V by 2 bases; bases with no gene match: 11. CDR3 amino acids: CASSQPRRGQGNGYTF. The CDR3 nucleotides are TGCGCCAGCAGCCAACCACGCAGGGGGCAAGGGAATGGCTACACCTTC.

The rearrangement uses TRBV19 and TRBJ2-2, with TRBD1 identical over 8 bases. The CDR3 runs to 16 residues. The germline gives CDR1 LNHDA, CDR2 SQIVND (reference sequence). The ends lost 1 base at V and 7 bases at J; junction bases unmatched: 8. The DNA for the CDR3 is TGTGCCAGTAGTATAGGGGCCAGGGGGCTTGGCGGGGAGCTGTTTTTT. This codes for CASSIGARGLGGELFF.

The chain couples TRBV3-1 (or the pseudogene TRBV3-2) to TRBJ2-3; TRBD2 aligns across 11 bases. The CDR3 covers 18 residues. Germline lookup yields CDR1 LGHDT and CDR2 YNNKEL (reference sequence). The trim removed 0 bases at V and 3 bases at J, leaving 8 bases unmatched. The CDR3 region is CASSQDRLAGIPTDTQYF. CDR3 DNA: TGTGCCAGCAGCCAAGATAGACTAGCGGGGATACCTACAGATACGCAGTATTTT.

This rearrangement joins TRBV10-3 to TRBJ2-1; possible D gene TRBD1, 5 bases. Germline-derived CDR1 and CDR2 are ENHRY and SYGVKD. The CDR3 is 15 amino acids. Between the trimmed V and J ends, which lost 8 bases and 2 bases, there was a span of 16 bases. The CDR3 loop reads CAISLRASTYNEQFF. CDR3 nucleotides: TGTGCCATCTCCCTCAGGGCTTCAACCTACAATGAGCAGTTCTTC.